Presented here are 14 T cell receptor beta chains from one specimen sequenced in a study of cytomegalovirus exposure and HLA in healthy donors. TCRdb's copy holds only in-frame clones and misses some; the assay was immunoSEQ multiplex PCR. The table shows around 69,000 clones, with roughly 95% occurring only once. Material: PBMCs. The receptors originated from a woman between 18 and 30 years old in good health and CMV-seropositive.

The rearrangement joins TRBV11-3 to TRBJ2-3; D is uncertain. There are 15 residues in the CDR3. The germline V and J ends were trimmed by 1 base and 0 bases, with 8 bases remaining between them. Germline CDR1 SGHNT, CDR2 YENEEA. CDR3 in DNA: TGTGCCAGCAGCTTAGGGGCCTATAGCACAGATACGCAGTATTTT. Encoded protein: CASSLGAYSTDTQYF.

The chain is built from TRBV5-1 and TRBJ2-7, with 8 bases that match TRBD1. V gave up 7 bases and J gave up 3 bases; unmatched junction bases: 6. The CDR3 spans 13 residues. Germline loops: CDR1 SGHRS, CDR2 YFSETQ. The CDR3 sequence: CASRLTGGYEQYF. The CDR3 DNA is TGCGCCAGCCGTCTAACAGGGGGCTACGAGCAGTACTTC.

The genes are TRBV28 and TRBJ2-1; possibly TRBD2 for D (5 bases). V was trimmed by 6 bases and J by 2 bases, leaving 8 bases between them. CDR1 MDHEN and CDR2 SYDVKM come from the germline V gene. This CDR3 contains 13 residues. The CDR3 DNA follows: TGTGCCAGCAGCCTACTAGCCTACAATGAGCAGTTCTTC. The encoded protein is CASSLLAYNEQFF.

This chain joins TRBV10-3 and TRBJ1-2, with TRBD1 matching over 7 bases. The CDR3 covers 12 residues. CDR1 and CDR2 from the germline V gene are ENHRY and SYGVKD. V shed 8 bases and J 10 bases; nucleotides not matched to a gene: 10. CDR3 nucleotides: TGTGCCATCGCCCGCCTTACAGGGGACTACACCTTC. The encoded protein is CAIARLTGDYTF.

This chain joins TRBV15 and TRBJ2-1; 8 bases align to TRBD2. The CDR3 is made up of 16 amino acids. V shed 6 bases, J shed 0 bases, and the junction held 7 bases outside the gene matches. In germline, CDR1 is LNHNV, CDR2 YYDKDF (reference sequence). CDR3 DNA sequence: TGTGCCACCAGTCAACTAGCGGACAGCTCCTACAATGAGCAGTTCTTC. Protein sequence: CATSQLADSSYNEQFF.

The chain has TRBV14 and TRBJ2-3, with D perhaps TRBD2 (5 bases). Germline V CDR1 and CDR2: SGHDN, FVKESK. V dropped 4 bases and J dropped 3 bases, with 11 bases sitting between them. CDR3 length equals 14 residues. CDR3 residues: CASSPPGKTDTQYF. CDR3 coding DNA: TGTGCCAGCAGCCCCCCCGGGAAAACAGATACGCAGTATTTT.

This rearrangement joins TRBV10-3 to TRBJ2-2; TRBD2 aligns across 15 bases. CDR1 is ENHRY, CDR2 SYGVKD, per germline. Losses at the gene ends were 5 bases for V and 5 bases for J; bases not matched to a gene: 6. The length of the CDR3 is 17 residues. CDR3 sequence (DNA): TGTGCCATCAGTCGGGGACTAGCGGGAGGAGGGACCGGGGAGCTGTTTTTT. This encodes CAISRGLAGGGTGELFF.

The gene calls are TRBV9 and TRBJ2-3; possible D gene TRBD2, 5 bases. Germline CDR1 reads SGDLS; CDR2 reads YYNGEE. The V and J ends lost 0 bases and 0 bases respectively, with 11 bases between them. The length of the CDR3 is 16 residues. The DNA of the CDR3 is TGTGCCAGCAGCGTAGCGGTGGGAGAGAGCACAGATACGCAGTATTTT. Translated, it gives CASSVAVGESTDTQYF.

The V and J genes are TRBV28 and TRBJ1-1; no definite D call. The V and J ends lost 4 bases and 2 bases respectively, with 11 bases between them. Germline CDR1 is MDHEN and CDR2 is SYDVKM. The CDR3 loop spans 14 amino acids. CDR3 amino acids: CASSSLRENTEAFF. CDR3 bases: TGTGCCAGCAGTTCGCTGAGGGAAAACACTGAAGCTTTCTTT.

This clone was seen once. The CDR3 sequence: CASSSGNRGQNQETQYF. CDR3 nucleotides: TGTGCCAGCAGCTCGGGCAACAGGGGGCAAAACCAAGAGACCCAGTACTTC. The rearrangement links TRBV7-9 to TRBJ2-5; 9 nucleotides align to TRBD1. J was trimmed by 0 bases and V by 4 bases; bases with no gene match: 9. CDR3 length equals 17 residues. From germline, CDR1 is SEHNR and CDR2 FQNEAQ (reference sequence).

The V call is TRBV5-1, the J call TRBJ2-1; 12 bases align to TRBD2. V trimming: 4 bases; J trimming: 4 bases; junction bases outside the gene matches: 3. Germline CDR1 reads SGHRS; CDR2 reads YFSETQ. The CDR3 loop spans 15 amino acids. The CDR3 nucleotides read TGCGCCAGCAGCCCCGGACTAGCGGGGTACAATGAGCAGTTCTTC. This gives the protein CASSPGLAGYNEQFF.

The rearrangement links TRBV6-1 to TRBJ2-1; 8 positions agree with TRBD1. Trimming at V came to 1 base and at J to 3 bases, leaving 11 bases not matched to a gene. This CDR3 contains 18 residues. Germline V lookup: CDR1 MNHNS, CDR2 SASEGT. CDR3 in amino acids: CASSEDRMRGTGYNEQFF. The CDR3 nucleotides are TGTGCCAGCAGTGAAGATAGGATGAGGGGGACAGGCTACAATGAGCAGTTCTTC.

The V call is TRBV13, the J call TRBJ2-2; D is perhaps TRBD1 (6 bases). Germline V gene lookup returns CDR1 PRHDT and CDR2 FYEKMQ (reference sequence). Trimming cost V 6 bases and J 0 bases, with 26 bases left between them. The CDR3 spans 20 residues. CDR3: CASRRDPPTQGHPNTGELFF. CDR3 DNA sequence: TGTGCCAGCAGACGTGATCCCCCGACACAGGGCCACCCGAACACCGGGGAGCTGTTTTTT.

This clone appeared once. The V and J genes are TRBV28 and TRBJ1-4, with 11 bases identical to TRBD1. Germline CDR1 reads MDHEN; CDR2 reads SYDVKM. Losses at the gene ends were 6 bases for V and 7 bases for J; bases not matched to a gene: 7. The CDR3 covers 15 residues. The CDR3 sequence is CASRDGQGAFEKLFF. The CDR3 nucleotides are TGTGCCAGCAGAGATGGACAGGGGGCTTTTGAAAAACTGTTTTTT.